This record covers a single T cell receptor beta chain. The CDR3 has 15 amino acids. In germline, CDR1 is SSHAT, CDR2 FNYEAQ (reference sequence). Trimming took 1 base from V and 1 from J, leaving 10 bases between them. The record originates from a study of cytomegalovirus exposure and HLA in healthy donors. 13 Jbeta primers and 60 Vbeta primers were used for the PCR. Assay used: immunoSEQ multiplex PCR; TCRdb lists only in-frame clones, some missing. The sample shows roughly 100,000 clones, about two thirds of them seen only once. This TCR was recovered from a female donor in good health and CMV-seronegative. Sequences were obtained from PBMCs. This sequence joins TRBV7-7 and TRBJ2-5; TRBD1 is a possible D gene (5 bases). Here the CDR3 DNA reads TGTGCCAGCAGCTTAGGAAGGGGTTTCCAAGAGACCCAGTACTTC. Its protein is CASSLGRGFQETQYF.